These 4 T cell receptor beta chains share one sample of origin, sequenced in a study of cytomegalovirus exposure and HLA in healthy donors. PCR amplification relied on 60 Vbeta primers (plus 13 Jbeta primers). Method: immunoSEQ multiplex PCR; TCRdb's copy keeps in-frame clones and lacks some. The sample holds about 100,000 clones; around 74% are singletons and the top ten take under 2%. The sample consisted of PBMCs. The receptors come from a woman between 40 and 50 years old in good health and CMV-seronegative.

This clone has only a few counts. The V gene is TRBV5-4, the J gene TRBJ1-1, with D possibly being TRBD1 (5 bases). The length of the CDR3 is 14 residues. Germline CDR1 and CDR2: SGHNT and YYREEE (reference sequence). Trimming removed 2 bases at V and 4 bases at J, with 12 bases between. The CDR3 reads CASSLSGVGTEAFF. Here the CDR3 DNA reads TGTGCCAGCAGCTTATCGGGGGTCGGCACTGAAGCTTTCTTT.

The chain links TRBV18 to TRBJ2-7; 13 nucleotides match TRBD2. This CDR3 is built from 15 residues. The V gene's germline CDR1 is KGHSH and CDR2 LQKENI. Trimming cost V 2 bases and J 3 bases; bases outside gene matches: 1. CDR3 bases: TGTGCCAGCTCACCAGGACTAGCGGGAGTCTACGAGCAGTACTTC. As protein: CASSPGLAGVYEQYF.

The chain is built from TRBV21-1 and TRBJ2-7; TRBD1 is the table's D call and was not checked against the DNA. TRBV21-1 represents a pseudogene. The CDR3 totals 15 residues. The CDR3 DNA reads TGTGCCAGGCTTAAGGGGGTTCTAAGCTCCTACGAGCAGTACTTC. This encodes CARLKGVLSSYEQYF.

The V call is TRBV7-9, the J call TRBJ1-2, with TRBD1 matching 9 bases. J was trimmed by 2 bases and V by 5 bases; bases with no gene match: 6. Germline CDR1 reads SEHNR; CDR2 reads FQNEAQ (reference sequence). The CDR3 is 15 amino acids. CDR3 DNA sequence: TGTGCCAGCAGCGGTCGGACAGGGGCGAACTATGGCTACACCTTC. It yields the protein CASSGRTGANYGYTF.